These T cell receptor beta chains were read from a single sample in a study of blood T cell repertoires in COVID-19. Clones were read by immunoSEQ multiplex PCR, and TCRdb kept only the in-frame ones, dropping some. The table lists 250,000 to 300,000 clones, approximately 90% of them singletons, with under 15% in the top ten. Source material: peripheral blood. The receptor set was obtained from a woman aged 60-75 years with acute or convalescent COVID-19. CDR3s leave out the opening cysteine and the closing phenylalanine or tryptophan. D genes are given only for firm matches.

CDR3 protein,V gene,J gene,D gene
AWAQGNRADTQY,TRBV30,TRBJ2-3,.
ASSYLRTSGDEQY,TRBV6-2/TRBV6-3,TRBJ2-7,TRBD2
ASIPGGPFLYGYT,TRBV6-5,TRBJ1-2,TRBD1
ASSRDRGTGELF,TRBV11-3,TRBJ2-2,TRBD1
ASSPASGDSPLH,TRBV18,TRBJ1-6,.
ASSLDRGGYT,TRBV7-9,TRBJ1-2,.
ASSVDRVYGYT,TRBV7-2,TRBJ1-2,TRBD1
ASSYASFYGYT,TRBV28,TRBJ1-2,.
ASSPLREVPAYGYT,TRBV7-3,TRBJ1-2,.
ASSADPTGGREQY,TRBV9,TRBJ2-7,TRBD1
ASSKPGRAITYNEQF,TRBV18,TRBJ2-1,TRBD2
ASSSDRAYTDTQY,TRBV5-5,TRBJ2-3,TRBD1
ASSPGLNTGELF,TRBV18,TRBJ2-2,.
ASSQGQSEEQF,TRBV3-1/TRBV3-2,TRBJ2-1,.
ASSPGFGGRVYNEQF,TRBV5-6,TRBJ2-1,.
ASSPWSSQETQY,TRBV18,TRBJ2-5,.
ASSSSGSSYEQY,TRBV5-6,TRBJ2-7,TRBD2
ASYSETGTASYEQY,TRBV2,TRBJ2-7,TRBD1
ASSYRTTSTDTQY,TRBV6-5,TRBJ2-3,.
ASTGRGGQETQY,TRBV19,TRBJ2-5,TRBD2